Listed here are 2 T cell receptor beta chains from one sample, sequenced in a study of shared clonotypes between healthy human individuals. Data came from immunoSEQ multiplex PCR; TCRdb stores just in-frame clones and leaves some out. Here the sample spans about 690,000 clones, less than 95% being singletons. Sequencing was done on a sample of memory CD8+ T cells from PBMCs. Indicated subset: CD45RO+ cells pooled with CCR7-negative TemRA cells. The receptors shown here come from a man younger than 35 in good health. Some clones in this sample may be carry-over from other donors' samples.

This sequence joins TRBV28 and TRBJ1-2, with D uncertain. The CDR3 extends over 13 amino acids. Per germline, CDR1 MDHEN and CDR2 SYDVKM. V was shortened by 7 bases and J by 1 base, with 10 bases between the two germline ends. As DNA, the CDR3 is TGTGCCAGCACCCTAGGGAGTAACTATGGCTACACCTTC. As protein: CASTLGSNYGYTF.

The CDR3, as DNA: TGCGCCAGCAGCCAAGACTTTAGCTCCTACAATGAGCAGTTCTTC. Translation: CASSQDFSSYNEQFF. V is TRBV4-1 and J is TRBJ2-1; D unclear. V dropped 0 bases and J dropped 0 bases, with 6 bases sitting between them. The CDR3 loop spans 15 amino acids. Germline V CDR1 and CDR2: MGHRA, YSYEKL.